Shown below are 23 T cell receptor beta chains from a single sample sequenced in a study of blood T cells in healthy people across ages. A second PCR of about 7 to 11 cycles used a sample-barcoded 5' primer and a J-beta primer mix. TCRdb reprocessed the 5' RACE reads with MiXCR, giving one entry per CDR3 protein. The sample contains about 590,000 distinct CDR3 sequences, about 28% of which appear only once. Sequencing was done on a sample of blood. Receptor source: a woman aged 80 or older in good health.

A note on this clonotype: One base away lies a much larger clone, so this may be a sequencing read error. The gene calls are TRBV28 and TRBJ2-5; 10 bases agree with TRBD1. The V segment lost 6 bases and the J segment 11 bases; nucleotides outside the gene matches: 9. The CDR3 has 13 residues. The germline V gene encodes CDR1 MDHEN and CDR2 SYDVKM. The DNA for the CDR3 is TGTGCCAGCAGGACAGGGGGCAATAATGAGCAGTACTTC. It translates to CASRTGGNNEQYF.

Regarding this clonotype: The conserved phenylalanine or tryptophan is not found at the CDR3 terminus, so this likely reflects a read error. The DNA is left out, because the CDR3 cannot be placed on it with certainty; the CDR3 is given as TCRdb lists it. V gene TRBV7-2 combines with J gene TRBJ2-1; TRBD1 reflects the table's D call only, with no check against the DNA. The CDR3 sequence runs 15 residues, both termini included. Germline V gene data show CDR1 as SGHTA and CDR2 as FQGNSA. This CDR3 is CASSQTGSSYNEQVV.

This clonotype was picked up a small number of times. This chain joins TRBV20-1 and TRBJ2-5; D may match TRBD1 or TRBD2 (6 bases each). Per germline, CDR1 DFQATT and CDR2 SNEGSKA (reference sequence). Trimming left V 3 bases short and J 2 bases short, with 19 bases between. The CDR3 has 16 residues. CDR3 amino acids: CSASDSGRRGQETQYF. The DNA of the CDR3 is TGCAGTGCTAGTGACTCGGGGCGGAGGGGGCAAGAGACCCAGTACTTC.

The chain has TRBV20-1 and TRBJ1-2, with 9 positions matching TRBD1. The germline V gene has CDR1 DFQATT and CDR2 SNEGSKA (reference sequence). There are 14 residues in the CDR3. Losses at the gene ends were 3 bases for V and 5 bases for J; bases not matched to a gene: 7. The DNA of the CDR3 is TGCAGTGCTAGTCAACAGGGGGCCGGGTATGGCTACACCTTC. Its translation: CSASQQGAGYGYTF.

This clonotype was observed at least ten times. The chain is built from TRBV6-2 or TRBV6-3 and TRBJ2-6; D unresolved. The germline CDR1 and CDR2 sequences are MNHEY and SVGEGT. This CDR3 contains 15 residues. V shed 2 bases and J shed 2 bases, with 7 bases lying between them. CDR3 bases: TGTGCCAGCAGTTACCCCAGGACTGGGGCCAACGTCCTGACTTTC. Translated: CASSYPRTGANVLTF.

In its sample, this clonotype was seen a few times. Possible read error: a much larger clone is one base away. This chain uses TRBV27 with TRBJ2-5; 11 nucleotides align to TRBD1. This CDR3 is 15 amino acids long. Germline V gene lookup returns CDR1 MNHEY and CDR2 SMNVEV (reference sequence). The V segment lost 5 bases and the J segment 4 bases; nucleotides outside the gene matches: 6. The CDR3 nucleotides are TGTGCCAGCAGTCCAGGGACAGGGGGGGGAGAGACCCAGTACTTC. Protein: CASSPGTGGGETQYF.

This clonotype was counted ten times or more. The rearrangement links TRBV6-1 to TRBJ1-1; a possible D gene is TRBD1 (6 bases). The CDR3 is 13 amino acids. From germline, CDR1 is MNHNS and CDR2 SASEGT. V lost 5 bases and J lost 5, with 12 bases in between. In nucleotides, the CDR3 is TGTGCCAGCAGTTCCTACAGGGAGACTGAAGCTTTCTTT. It is translated as CASSSYRETEAFF.

This clonotype has a count of ten or more. The chain has TRBV7-9 and TRBJ2-5; possibly TRBD2 for D (6 bases). Trimming removed 1 base at V and 2 bases at J, with 8 bases between. The V gene's germline CDR1 is SEHNR and CDR2 FQNEAQ (reference sequence). This CDR3 spans 14 amino acids. CDR3 nucleotides: TGTGCCAGCAGCTTAGTTGGGACTCAAGAGACCCAGTACTTC. Encoded protein: CASSLVGTQETQYF.

This clonotype was seen a few times. This sequence joins TRBV27 and TRBJ2-3; perhaps TRBD2 as D (7 bases). The CDR3 sequence is 16 residues long. Germline V gene lookup returns CDR1 MNHEY and CDR2 SMNVEV (reference sequence). V was trimmed by 5 bases and J by 6 bases, leaving 21 bases between them. CDR3 protein: CASSTKGGRSWDTQYF. The CDR3 DNA reads as TGTGCCAGCAGTACCAAGGGGGGGCGAAGCTGGGATACGCAGTATTTT.

The sample holds one count of this clonotype. A much larger clone lies one base from this, so it may be a read error. The J gene is TRBJ2-6, the V gene TRBV27, with 7 bases aligning to TRBD1. From germline, CDR1 is MNHEY and CDR2 SMNVEV (reference sequence). The CDR3 has 17 amino acids. With V trimmed by 6 bases and J by 0 bases, 8 bases remained unmatched. The CDR3 loop is CASRARDSYSGANVLTF. The DNA for the CDR3 is TGTGCCAGCAGAGCCCGGGACAGCTACTCTGGGGCCAACGTCCTGACTTTC.

This clonotype was found many times. The chain links TRBV20-1 to TRBJ2-7; D may be TRBD1 (5 bases). The germline V gene has CDR1 DFQATT and CDR2 SNEGSKA (reference sequence). V was clipped by 1 base and J by 3 bases, with 10 bases between them. The CDR3 spans 13 residues. CDR3 in amino acids: CSARAGRSYEQYF. In nucleotides, the CDR3 is TGCAGTGCTAGAGCAGGGCGTAGCTACGAGCAGTACTTC.

This clonotype has just a few counts. The chain is built from TRBV7-8 and TRBJ1-5; weak D call: TRBD1 (6 bases). The germline CDR1 and CDR2 sequences are SGHVS and FQNEAQ. CDR3 size: 16 residues. Between the trimmed V and J ends, which lost 5 bases and 3 bases, there was a span of 17 bases. CDR3 residues: CASSPPSGQINQPQHF. Here the CDR3 DNA reads TGTGCCAGCAGCCCACCATCCGGACAGATCAATCAGCCCCAGCATTTT.

The chain links TRBV5-1 to TRBJ2-7, with D unclear. V gave up 6 bases and J gave up 0 bases, with 13 bases separating them. The CDR3 is 14 amino acids. In germline, CDR1 is SGHRS, CDR2 YFSETQ. The CDR3 sequence is CASTRTTGSYEQYF. The CDR3 DNA sequence: TGCGCCAGCACCAGAACGACGGGCTCCTACGAGCAGTACTTC. Based on the CDR3 plus reference TRBV5-1 and TRBJ2-7, the full variable domain is KAGVTQTPRYLIKTRGQQVTLSCSPISGHRSVSWYQQTPGQGLQFLFEYFSETQRNKGNFPGRFSGRQFSNSRSEMNVSTLELGDSALYLCASTRTTGSYEQYFGPGTRLTVT.

This clonotype was seen only once. V gene TRBV29-1 combines with J gene TRBJ2-5; D perhaps matches TRBD2 (5 bases). Trimming cost V 4 bases and J 0 bases, with 6 bases left between them. Germline-derived CDR1 and CDR2 are SQVTM and ANQGSEA. The CDR3 runs to 12 residues. The CDR3 sequence is CSVGEYQETQYF. As DNA, the CDR3 is TGCAGCGTTGGGGAGTACCAAGAGACCCAGTACTTC.

The rearrangement uses TRBV6-5 and TRBJ1-2; D unclear. The CDR3 runs 16 residues. Between the trimmed V and J ends, which lost 0 bases and 13 bases, there was a span of 24 bases. The germline CDR1 and CDR2 sequences are MNHEY and SVGAGI. CDR3 protein: CASSYSWLPANYGRTF. CDR3 nucleotide sequence: TGTGCCAGCAGTTACTCGTGGCTGCCCGCTAACTATGGCCGCACCTTC.

This clonotype was recorded at least ten times. The chain joins TRBV20-1 to TRBJ2-7, with D unresolved. Looked up from germline, CDR1 is DFQATT and CDR2 is SNEGSKA (reference sequence). V lost 5 bases to trimming and J lost 0 bases, with 20 bases between them. The CDR3 runs 16 residues. CDR3 protein: CSAGLRVTAISYEQYF. As DNA, the CDR3 is TGCAGTGCTGGGCTAAGAGTGACGGCGATCTCCTACGAGCAGTACTTC.

This rearrangement joins TRBV18 to TRBJ2-1; TRBD1 might be the D (6 bases). Germline CDR1 and CDR2: KGHSH and LQKENI. Trimming took 3 bases from V and 0 from J, leaving 21 bases between them. The CDR3 has 19 amino acids. The CDR3 spells CASSPRDIPSSSSYNEQFF. CDR3 sequence (DNA): TGTGCCAGCTCACCCCGGGACATTCCCTCGTCGAGCTCCTACAATGAGCAGTTCTTC.

The chain uses TRBV28 and TRBJ2-7; no clear D gene. Between the trimmed V and J ends, which lost 3 bases and 4 bases, there was a span of 13 bases. CDR1 and CDR2 (germline): MDHEN, SYDVKM. This CDR3 contains 14 residues. The chain's CDR3 is CASSFQGSDYEQYF. DNA for the CDR3: TGTGCCAGCAGTTTTCAAGGATCTGATTACGAGCAGTACTTC.

This clonotype was found a few times. This may arise from a read error, as a much more abundant clone is one base away. The chain employs TRBV9 and TRBJ1-6; D unclear. This CDR3 comprises 14 residues. V lost 7 bases and J 10 bases, leaving 18 bases between the germline ends. Germline assignment: CDR1 SGDLS and CDR2 YYNGEE. The DNA of the CDR3 is TGTGCCAGCCGCCAAAGCCGGATTGGATCACCCCTCCACTTT. Protein sequence: CASRQSRIGSPLHF.

This clonotype was seen at least ten times. CDR3 nucleotide sequence: TGTGCCAGCAGTGAAGAAGGGGTCAGGAGTCACACCTTC. Translation gives CASSEEGVRSHTF. This chain connects TRBV25-1 to TRBJ1-2, with D possibly TRBD1 on 5 matching bases. Germline CDR1 MGHDK, CDR2 SYGVNS. The V and J ends lost 2 bases and 12 bases respectively, with 16 bases between them. The CDR3 is 13 residues long.

The rearrangement joins TRBV11-1 to TRBJ1-1, with 8 positions matching TRBD1. CDR3 length equals 17 residues. Germline V gives CDR1 SGHAT, CDR2 FQDESV (reference sequence). Trimming at V came to 4 bases and at J to 4 bases, leaving 14 bases not matched to a gene. The CDR3 reads CASSSRTGWMFSTEAFF. The CDR3 DNA reads as TGTGCCAGCAGCTCCCGGACAGGGTGGATGTTCAGCACTGAAGCTTTCTTT.

In this sample, this clonotype turned up many times. This sequence joins TRBV20-1 and TRBJ2-3, with 9 bases aligning to TRBD2. Germline loops: CDR1 DFQATT, CDR2 SNEGSKA (reference sequence). The ends lost 6 bases at V and 1 base at J; junction bases unmatched: 5. This CDR3 region has 14 residues. DNA of the CDR3: TGCAGTGCAACGACTAGCGGACGCACAGATACGCAGTATTTT. Amino acids: CSATTSGRTDTQYF.

The rearrangement uses TRBV5-8 and TRBJ2-3, with unresolved D. This CDR3 contains 15 residues. Per germline, CDR1 SGHTS and CDR2 YDEGEE. Deletions cut 2 bases from V and 1 base from J, with 11 bases between. This chain's CDR3 is CASSFPGAGTDTQYF. The CDR3 nucleotides are TGTGCCAGCAGCTTCCCCGGCGCGGGCACAGATACGCAGTATTTT.